The clone carrying this T cell receptor (beta chain) was detected only a few times. These data are taken from a study of response to subunit inactivated influenza vaccine. MiXCR, run by TCRdb on the RT-PCR reads, gives a single entry per CDR3 protein. The top ten hold about 11% of the sample, which has some 570,000 distinct CDR3 sequences, roughly 10% seen once. The CDR3 totals 12 residues. V gave up 3 bases and J gave up 3 bases, with 5 bases separating them. Germline CDR1 reads SQVTM; CDR2 reads ANQGSEA. These data were likewise used in another study, on T cells expressing NK-cell markers. Per that paper: Template switching by 5'RACE with UMIs generated the TCR beta cDNA. In several experiments, sorting was confined to alpha-beta TCR T cells through use of an anti-gamma-delta TCR antibody.

The receptor comes from a man aged 45-65 years who received an inactivated influenza vaccine. Sequencing was performed on PBMCs from blood, taken on the day of vaccination. V usage is TRBV29-1 and J usage is TRBJ2-2; D is uncertain. CDR3 DNA: TGCAGCGTTGAGTGTGACACCGGGGAGCTGTTTTTT. It codes for CSVECDTGELFF.